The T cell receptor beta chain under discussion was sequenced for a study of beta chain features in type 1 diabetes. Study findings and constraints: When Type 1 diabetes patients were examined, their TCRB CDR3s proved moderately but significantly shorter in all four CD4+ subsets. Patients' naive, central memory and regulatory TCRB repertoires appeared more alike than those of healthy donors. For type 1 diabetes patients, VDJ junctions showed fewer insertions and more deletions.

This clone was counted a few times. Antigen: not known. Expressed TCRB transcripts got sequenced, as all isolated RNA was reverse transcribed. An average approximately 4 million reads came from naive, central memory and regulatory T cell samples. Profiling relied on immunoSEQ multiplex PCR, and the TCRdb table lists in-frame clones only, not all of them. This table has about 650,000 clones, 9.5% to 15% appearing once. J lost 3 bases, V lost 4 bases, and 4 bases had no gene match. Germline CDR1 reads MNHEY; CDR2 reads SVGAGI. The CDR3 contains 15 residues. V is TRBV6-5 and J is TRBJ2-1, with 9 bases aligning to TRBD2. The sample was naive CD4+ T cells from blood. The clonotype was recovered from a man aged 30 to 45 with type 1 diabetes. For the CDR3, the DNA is TGTGCCAGCAGTTCAGGCGGGGGGGTCTACAATGAGCAGTTCTTC. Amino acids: CASSSGGGVYNEQFF.